What follows are 10 T cell receptor beta chains derived from one specimen sequenced in a study of T cell repertoires in cytomegalovirus infection. TCRdb passed the reads through MiXCR, listing each CDR3 protein once. The table lists nearly 700,000 distinct CDR3 sequences, roughly 36% of them singletons. These TCRs' antigens remain unknown. The source material was cultured PBMCs, sampled from culture after CMV antigen stimulation. The receptors originated from a human donor in good health (CMV status not recorded). Some clones in this sample may be carry-over from other donors' samples.

This clonotype was found a few times. The rearrangement links TRBV5-1 to TRBJ2-5, with 9 bases fitting TRBD2. After removal of 4 bases from V and 3 bases from J, the junction contained 16 bases not matched to a gene. The germline CDR1 and CDR2 sequences are SGHRS and YFSETQ. The CDR3 contains 18 residues. This CDR3 is CASSTGGISGGQKETQYF. In DNA form, the CDR3 reads TGCGCCAGCAGCACCGGGGGGATTAGCGGGGGCCAGAAAGAGACCCAGTACTTC.

CDR3 region: CSASNGGEQFF. The CDR3 bases are TGCAGTGCCAGCAACGGGGGTGAGCAGTTCTTC. The rearrangement links TRBV20-1 to TRBJ2-1; possibly TRBD2 for D (6 bases). This CDR3 region has 11 residues. Germline assignment: CDR1 DFQATT and CDR2 SNEGSKA (reference sequence). With 6 bases removed from V and 9 bases from J, the gap between germline ends came to 12 bases.

This clonotype occurred a few times. J is TRBJ2-7 and V is TRBV4-1, with D perhaps matching TRBD2 (7 bases). This CDR3 is 16 amino acids long. The germline V and J ends were trimmed by 4 bases and 4 bases, with 20 bases remaining between them. Germline assignment: CDR1 MGHRA and CDR2 YSYEKL. This CDR3 is CASSLKMGGQGYEQYF. CDR3 coding DNA: TGCGCCAGCAGCCTCAAGATGGGGGGGCAGGGATACGAGCAGTACTTC.

At least ten counts were recorded for this clonotype. This chain joins TRBV7-2 and TRBJ2-7, with TRBD2 matching over 9 bases. The germline V gene has CDR1 SGHTA and CDR2 FQGNSA. V lost 0 bases to trimming and J lost 4 bases; unmatched junction nucleotides: 10. The length of the CDR3 is 17 residues. The CDR3 DNA reads TGTGCCAGCAGCTTAGCGGCGGGGGGGACAAATCTTTACGAGCAGTACTTC. It translates to CASSLAAGGTNLYEQYF.

The chain carries TRBV27 and TRBJ1-4; a weak D match, TRBD1 (5 bases). The CDR3 consists of 14 residues. Germline assignment: CDR1 MNHEY and CDR2 SMNVEV (reference sequence). Between the trimmed V and J ends, which lost 3 bases and 7 bases, there was a span of 12 bases. CDR3 region: CASSFGRGGEKLFF. DNA for the CDR3: TGTGCCAGCAGTTTTGGGAGGGGAGGTGAAAAACTGTTTTTT. Based on the CDR3 plus reference TRBV27 and TRBJ1-4, the full variable domain is EAQVTQNPRYLITVTGKKLTVTCSQNMNHEYMSWYRQDPGLGLRQIYYSMNVEVTDKGDVPEGYKVSRKEKRNFPLILESPSPNQTSLYFCASSFGRGGEKLFFGSGTQLSVL.

V gene TRBV6-2 or TRBV6-3 combines with J gene TRBJ1-1, with no clear D. Trimming removed 6 bases at V and 4 bases at J, with 12 bases between. The V gene's germline CDR1 is MNHEY and CDR2 SVGEGT. CDR3 length: 13 amino acids. CDR3 sequence: CASSRSSFTEAFF. CDR3 nucleotides: TGTGCCAGCAGCCGTTCTTCATTCACTGAAGCTTTCTTT.

In DNA form, the CDR3 reads TGTGCCAGCAGCTCCATGCGGGGAATTTTAGCGGGAGAATCCTACGAGCAGTACTTC. Its translation: CASSSMRGILAGESYEQYF. This chain links TRBV7-2 with TRBJ2-7, with 9 bases lining up with TRBD2. The V and J ends lost 4 bases and 1 base, in that order; junction bases with no gene match: 17. The CDR3 spans 19 residues. The germline gives CDR1 SGHTA, CDR2 FQGNSA.

This clonotype was seen just once. The chain combines TRBV20-1 with TRBJ2-3, with 9 bases aligning to TRBD1. CDR3 size: 15 residues. Trimming at V came to 5 bases and at J to 0 bases, leaving 6 bases not matched to a gene. Germline CDR1 is DFQATT and CDR2 is SNEGSKA (reference sequence). The CDR3 DNA reads as TGCAGTGCTCAGGGGGACAGGGCTAGCACAGATACGCAGTATTTT. Translation gives CSAQGDRASTDTQYF.

This clonotype was counted between two and nine times. As DNA, the CDR3 is TGTGCCAGCAGTCGAATGGGGGGGGGTGCTGAAGCTTTCTTT. It is translated as CASSRMGGGAEAFF. The rearrangement joins TRBV6-6 to TRBJ1-1; D may be TRBD1 (5 bases). This CDR3 has 14 amino acids. CDR1 and CDR2 from the germline V gene are MNHNY and SVGAGI (reference sequence). Trimming took off 5 bases at V and 6 bases at J, with 16 bases between the two ends.

This clonotype was seen a handful of times. The chain couples TRBV7-2 to TRBJ2-5, with no clear D. The V and J ends lost 2 bases and 5 bases respectively, with 18 bases between them. CDR1 SGHTA and CDR2 FQGNSA come from the germline V gene. This CDR3 is 16 amino acids long. As DNA, the CDR3 is TGTGCCAGCAGCTTACCTACTCCCGACCGGCGGGAGACCCAGTACTTC. Encoded protein: CASSLPTPDRRETQYF.